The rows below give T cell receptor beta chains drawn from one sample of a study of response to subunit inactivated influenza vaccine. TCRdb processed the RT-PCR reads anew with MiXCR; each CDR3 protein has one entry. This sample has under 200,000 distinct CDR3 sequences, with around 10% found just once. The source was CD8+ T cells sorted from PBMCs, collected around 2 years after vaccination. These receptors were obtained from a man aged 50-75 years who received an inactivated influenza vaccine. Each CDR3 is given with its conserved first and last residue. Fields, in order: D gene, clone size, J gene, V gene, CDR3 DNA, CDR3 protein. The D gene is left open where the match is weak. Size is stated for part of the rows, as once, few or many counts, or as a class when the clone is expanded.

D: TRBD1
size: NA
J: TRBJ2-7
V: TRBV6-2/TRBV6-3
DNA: TGTGCCAGCAGTTACTCGGGACAGTCCCCCAACGAGCAGTACTTC
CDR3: CASSYSGQSPNEQYF

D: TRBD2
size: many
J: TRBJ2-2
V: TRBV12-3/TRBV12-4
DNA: TGTGCCAGCAGTCTAGCGGGAGTAGGGACCGGGGAGCTGTTTTTT
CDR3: CASSLAGVGTGELFF

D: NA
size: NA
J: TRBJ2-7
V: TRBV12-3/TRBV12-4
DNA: TGTGCCAGCAGTTTTTCGGGACCACCTTACGAGCAGTACTTC
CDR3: CASSFSGPPYEQYF

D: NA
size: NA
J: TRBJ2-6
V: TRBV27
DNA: TGTGCCAGCAGCCGACTAGTATCGGGGTCTGGGGCCAACGTCCTGACTTTC
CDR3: CASSRLVSGSGANVLTF

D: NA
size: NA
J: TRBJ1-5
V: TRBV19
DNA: TGTGCCAGTAGTAATGATGGTTATAGCAATCAGCCCCAGCATTTT
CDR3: CASSNDGYSNQPQHF

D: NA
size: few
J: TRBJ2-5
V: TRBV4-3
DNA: TGCGCCAGCAGCCAAGTCGACGGAAAAGAGACCCAGTACTTC
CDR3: CASSQVDGKETQYF

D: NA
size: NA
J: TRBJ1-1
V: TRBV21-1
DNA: TGTGCCAGCAGCAAAGTTCCTGAGGGATGCCCCGAAGCTTTCTTT
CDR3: CASSKVPEGCPEAFF

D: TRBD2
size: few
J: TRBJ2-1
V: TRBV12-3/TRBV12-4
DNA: TGTGCCAGCAGTAGCGGGGGACTAGCGGGAAGGAACGAGCAGTTCTTC
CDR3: CASSSGGLAGRNEQFF

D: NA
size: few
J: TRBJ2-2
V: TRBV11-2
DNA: TGTGCCAGCAGCTTAGTCCGGTACGGGGAGCTGTTTTTT
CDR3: CASSLVRYGELFF

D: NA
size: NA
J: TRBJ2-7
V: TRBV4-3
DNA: TGCGCCAGCAGCCCGAATCCTCGGGGGGCGAGTTACGAGCAGTACTTC
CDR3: CASSPNPRGASYEQYF

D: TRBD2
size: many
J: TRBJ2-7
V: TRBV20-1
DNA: TGCAGTGCTGACCCCCAGCGGGGGGGGTACGAGCAGTACTTC
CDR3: CSADPQRGGYEQYF

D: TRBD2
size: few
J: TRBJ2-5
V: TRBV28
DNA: TGTGCCAGCAGTTTCTCACCGGGACTAGCGGGACTGTACCAAGAGACCCAGTACTTC
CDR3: CASSFSPGLAGLYQETQYF

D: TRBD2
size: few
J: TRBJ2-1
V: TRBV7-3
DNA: TGTGCCAGCAGCTTAATGAGCGGGAGTCTCAATGAGCAGTTCTTC
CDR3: CASSLMSGSLNEQFF

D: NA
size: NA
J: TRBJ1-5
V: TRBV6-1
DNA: TGTGCCAGCAACAGAGTGGGGTTGTCTCAGCCCCAGCATTTT
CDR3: CASNRVGLSQPQHF

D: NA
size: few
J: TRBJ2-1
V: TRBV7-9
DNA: TGTGCCAGCAGCTTAGTTAGCAGGGGTGAGCAGTTCTTC
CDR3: CASSLVSRGEQFF

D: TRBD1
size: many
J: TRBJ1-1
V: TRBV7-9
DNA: TGTGCCAGCAGCCCCTGGACAGGGGCCTCGAACACTGAAGCTTTCTTT
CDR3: CASSPWTGASNTEAFF

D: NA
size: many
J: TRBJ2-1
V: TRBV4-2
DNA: TGTGCCAGCAGCCCGACGGGGCATGAGCAGTTCTTC
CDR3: CASSPTGHEQFF

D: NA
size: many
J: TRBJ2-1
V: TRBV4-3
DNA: TGCGCCAGCAGCCAAGAAGAGGGGGACTACAATGAGCAGTTCTTC
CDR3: CASSQEEGDYNEQFF

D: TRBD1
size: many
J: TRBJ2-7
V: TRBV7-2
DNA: TGTGCCAGCAGCTTAGGCCGGACAGGGATTCAGTACTTC
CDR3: CASSLGRTGIQYF

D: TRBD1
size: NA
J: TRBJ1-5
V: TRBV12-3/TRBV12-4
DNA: TGTGCCAGCAGTTCCGGACAGGGGGCGGGAAATCAGCCCCAGCATTTT
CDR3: CASSSGQGAGNQPQHF

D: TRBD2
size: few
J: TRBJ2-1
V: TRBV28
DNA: TGTGCCAGCAGCTCTAGCGGGAGAGGCAATGAGCAGTTCTTC
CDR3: CASSSSGRGNEQFF

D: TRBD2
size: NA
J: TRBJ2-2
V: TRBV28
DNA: TGTGCCAGCAGTTTTCCCCCGCTAGCGGCGAACACCGGGGAGCTGTTTTTT
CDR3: CASSFPPLAANTGELFF

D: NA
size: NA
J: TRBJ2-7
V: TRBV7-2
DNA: TGTGCCAGCAGCGCCACTATAAACAGCTACGAGCAGTACTTC
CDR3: CASSATINSYEQYF

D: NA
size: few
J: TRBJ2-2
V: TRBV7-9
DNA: TGTGCCAGCAGCTTAGTGGCAGCGGCGAACACCGGGGAGCTGTTTTTT
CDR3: CASSLVAAANTGELFF

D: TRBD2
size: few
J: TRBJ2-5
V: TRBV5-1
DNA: TGCGCCAGCAGCCCTAGTGGTAGCGGGGACTTAGAGACCCAGTACTTC
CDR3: CASSPSGSGDLETQYF

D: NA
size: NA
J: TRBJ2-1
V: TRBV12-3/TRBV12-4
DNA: TGTGCCAGCAGTTGGACAGAAAACAATGAGCAGTTCTTC
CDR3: CASSWTENNEQFF